Given below is one TCR beta chain in context. Its recognized antigen is unknown. Base quality data are lacking; no much larger clone is found one base away. The data are from a study of T cells in lung cancer brain metastases listed by TCRdb under 2018. Looking at the study overall: Of the approximately 20 patients, about 16 had a history of tobacco use, with a median of approximately 40 pack-years. Most of the roughly 20 patients received no interval therapy between primary and metastasis resection. Primary and metastatic specimens both had an average DNA integrity number of around 3.8, with no significant difference between the two sites. The cohort comprised about 20 patients contributing around 40 specimens, one primary lung lesion and one brain metastasis each. The median age of the patients at first diagnosis was around 58 years, and the group included 9 males and approximately twelve females. In this study, the TCR beta CDR3 repertoires of fully resected primary non-small cell lung cancers were compared with those of paired brain metastases. The primary and brain metastasis specimens were acquired a median of around 380 days apart. Results the study describes overall, beyond this receptor: The study could not control for the effects of preoperative corticosteroids on T cell infiltration in brain metastases. Brain metastases contained significantly fewer unique productive clones than the paired primaries (median around 1,500 versus 4,400). Retrieval of the complete infiltrating T cell repertoire may have been prevented by DNA fragmentation in FFPE samples. Most clones were specific to a single lesion, and overlap between paired lesions was limited (mean Morisita index approximately 0.24). The ten most abundant clones accounted for a significantly larger fraction of the repertoire in brain metastases than in primaries, which suggests clonal expansion.

For CDR1 and CDR2, the germline V gene lists SGDLS and YYNGEE. The CDR3 runs 13 amino acids, cysteine and phenylalanine included. Left in the record is the CDR3 DNA by itself, 39 bases read in frame from the first base. V was cut back by 0 bases and J by 4 bases, leaving a gap of 5 bases between them. Each sample received between about 2.24 and 4.92 ug of genomic DNA as input, and paired samples received equal DNA input. TCR beta libraries were constructed with the immunoSEQ hsTCRbeta Kit, which uses multiplexed V and J gene primers in two PCR steps. The pooled libraries, together with positive and negative controls, were sequenced on an Illumina MiSeq running a 100-cycle paired-end protocol. Processing in the source paper ran as follows. Raw data were processed by the immunoSEQ vendor into normalized, annotated TCR beta repertoire reports. Richness was counted as unique clones by nucleotide sequence, and total richness was extrapolated with the iChao1 and Efron-Thisted estimators. To characterize and compare the paired lesions, the analysis used Pielou's evenness, Simpson's index, the proportional abundance of the top-ten clones, and the Morisita overlap index. TCRdb holds this immuneACCESS table with in-frame rearrangements only. Some clones are missing; in checked studies, unresolved V genes explain under half, and the rest has no known cause. V, J and clone size are taken as reported in that table, and D and trimming were inferred from the DNA itself. Within this sample are about 4,200 clones, with 85% to 90% of them counted one time only. Of the sample, over 8% falls within the top ten clones.

Patients had resection for either synchronous oligometastatic disease or delayed recurrence of a solitary brain metastasis. To avoid including cancers other than NSCLC, any patient with a history of multiple malignancies was excluded. Tumor areas were macrodissected from a few deparaffinized around 9.1 um unstained sections under guidance from marked H&E slides. Every specimen was formalin-fixed and paraffin-embedded (FFPE). Genomic DNA was extracted using the AllPrep DNA/RNA FFPE Kit. The sequenced sample consisted of tumor tissue from the primary lung tumor. In the paper's terms, the cell subset or site label means: primary lung cancer lesion. The clonotype was recovered from a man aged 60 to 69 with non-small cell lung cancer. The chain employs TRBV9 and TRBJ2-1, with the D gene not clear enough to name. The CDR3 region reads CASSVGEYNEQFF. Read as DNA, the sequence is TGTGCCAGCAGCGTAGGAGAATACAATGAGCAGTTCTTC.